This TCR beta chain was recovered during a study of T cell responses to AZD1222 COVID-19 vaccine. Study as a whole: Timing groups of about 4 and about 12 weeks for second doses were pooled.

TCRdb's table, derived via immunoSEQ multiplex PCR, lists solely in-frame clones and lacks some. The data hold fewer than 200,000 clones, with about 92% observed a single time. This clone was found once. Its antigen is currently unknown. Findings of the study overall: Compared with day 0, the breadth and depth of the Spike-specific TCR repertoire rose significantly after two doses of AZD1222.

V was pared by 5 bases and J by 9 bases, with 17 bases between. The CDR3 has 15 amino acids. CDR1 is LNHDA and CDR2 is SQIVND in the germline V gene (reference sequence). This sequence originates from an adult in good health. The specimen comprised peripheral blood, sampled on day 0 of AZD1222 vaccination. The chain uses TRBV19 and TRBJ1-6, with TRBD1 as a possible D gene (6 bases). The CDR3 DNA reads TGTGCCAGTAGTGCCCTACAGGGAAGTGGTTCACCCCTCCACTTT. Its translation is CASSALQGSGSPLHF.